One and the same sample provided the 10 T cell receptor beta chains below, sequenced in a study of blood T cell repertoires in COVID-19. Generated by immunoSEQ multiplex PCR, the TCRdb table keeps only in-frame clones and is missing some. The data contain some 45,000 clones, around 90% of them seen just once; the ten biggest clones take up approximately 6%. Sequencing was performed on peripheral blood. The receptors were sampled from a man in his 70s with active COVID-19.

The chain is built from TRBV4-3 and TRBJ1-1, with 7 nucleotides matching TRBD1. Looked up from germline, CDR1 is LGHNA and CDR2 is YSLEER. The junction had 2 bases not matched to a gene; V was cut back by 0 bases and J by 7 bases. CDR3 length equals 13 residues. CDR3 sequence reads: CASSQDWDSEAFF. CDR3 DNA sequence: TGCGCCAGCAGCCAAGATTGGGACAGTGAAGCTTTCTTT.

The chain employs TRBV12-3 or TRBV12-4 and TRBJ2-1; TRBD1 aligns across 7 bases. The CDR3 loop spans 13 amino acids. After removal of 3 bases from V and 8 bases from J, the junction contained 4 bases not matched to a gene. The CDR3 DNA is TGTGCCAGCAGTTTGTATAGGGGGCATGAGCAGTTCTTC. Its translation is CASSLYRGHEQFF.

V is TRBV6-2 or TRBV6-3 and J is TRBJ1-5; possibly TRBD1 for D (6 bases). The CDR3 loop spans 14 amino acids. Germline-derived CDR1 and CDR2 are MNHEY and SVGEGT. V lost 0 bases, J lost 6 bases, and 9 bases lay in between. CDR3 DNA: TGTGCCAGCAGTTACTCGGGACAAGGTCAGCCCCAGCATTTT. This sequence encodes CASSYSGQGQPQHF.

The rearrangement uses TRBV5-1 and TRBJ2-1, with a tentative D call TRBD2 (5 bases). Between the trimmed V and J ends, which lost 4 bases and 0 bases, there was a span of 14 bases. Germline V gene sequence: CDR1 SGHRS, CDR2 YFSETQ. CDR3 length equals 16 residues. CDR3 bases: TGCGCCAGCAGCAAAACCGGGGAACCCTCCTACAATGAGCAGTTCTTC. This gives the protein CASSKTGEPSYNEQFF.

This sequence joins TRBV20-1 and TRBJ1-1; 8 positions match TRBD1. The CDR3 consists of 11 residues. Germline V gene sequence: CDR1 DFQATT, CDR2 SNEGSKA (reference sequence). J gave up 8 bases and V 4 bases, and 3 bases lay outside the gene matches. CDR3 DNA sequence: TGCAGTGCTACACGGACAGGGGAAGCTTTCTTT. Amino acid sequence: CSATRTGEAFF.

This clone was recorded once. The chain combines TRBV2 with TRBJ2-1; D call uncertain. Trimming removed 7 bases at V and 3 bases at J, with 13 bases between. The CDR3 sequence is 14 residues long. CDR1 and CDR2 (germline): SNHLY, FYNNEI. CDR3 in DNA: TGTGCCAGCAAGGCGGCACCAGACTACAATGAGCAGTTCTTC. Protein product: CASKAAPDYNEQFF.

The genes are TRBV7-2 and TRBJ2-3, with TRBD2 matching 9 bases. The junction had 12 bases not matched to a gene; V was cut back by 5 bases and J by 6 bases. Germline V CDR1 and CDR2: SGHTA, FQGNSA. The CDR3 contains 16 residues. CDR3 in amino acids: CASSPEARGGWDTQYF. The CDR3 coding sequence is TGTGCCAGCAGCCCGGAGGCGCGGGGGGGCTGGGATACGCAGTATTTT.

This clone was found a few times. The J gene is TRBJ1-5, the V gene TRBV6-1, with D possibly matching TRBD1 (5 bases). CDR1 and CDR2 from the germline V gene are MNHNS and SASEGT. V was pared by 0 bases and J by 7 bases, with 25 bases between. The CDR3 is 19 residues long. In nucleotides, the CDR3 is TGTGCCAGCAGTGAAGCTACAGGATGGAGGGGCCGCCTAGGGCAGCCCCAGCATTTT. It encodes CASSEATGWRGRLGQPQHF.

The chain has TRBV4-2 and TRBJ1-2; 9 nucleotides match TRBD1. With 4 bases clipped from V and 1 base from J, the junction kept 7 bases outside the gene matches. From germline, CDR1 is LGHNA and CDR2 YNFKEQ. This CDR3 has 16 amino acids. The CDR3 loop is CASSPDRGRDNYGYTF. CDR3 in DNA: TGTGCCAGCAGCCCGGACAGGGGACGGGATAACTATGGCTACACCTTC.

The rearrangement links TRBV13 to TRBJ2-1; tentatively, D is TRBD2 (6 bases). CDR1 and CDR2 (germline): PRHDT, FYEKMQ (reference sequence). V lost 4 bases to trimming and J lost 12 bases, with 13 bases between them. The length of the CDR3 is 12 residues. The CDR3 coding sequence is TGTGCCAGCAGCTCGCTCCGGGACTGGCAGTTCTTC. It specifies CASSSLRDWQFF.